Shown below are 11 T cell receptor beta chains from a single sample sequenced in a study of shared T cell receptors in the human thymus. Assay used: immunoSEQ multiplex PCR; TCRdb lists only in-frame clones, some missing. The sample includes hundreds of thousands of clones, more than 75% of them seen just once. This same sample was also taken into another study, of human thymus T cells.

The sample taken for sequencing was thymocytes. The receptor source for this set is a boy under two years old with a congenital heart defect.

This rearrangement joins TRBV7-9 to TRBJ2-1; TRBD2 matches at 7 bases. This CDR3 comprises 13 residues. CDR1 SEHNR and CDR2 FQNEAQ come from the germline V gene (reference sequence). Trimming removed 4 bases from V and 8 bases from J; junction bases left unmatched: 5. The CDR3 bases are TGTGCCAGCAGCTCGACTAGCAATGATGAGCAGTTCTTC. It specifies CASSSTSNDEQFF.

The chain couples TRBV27 to TRBJ2-6, with 7 positions matching TRBD1. CDR1 MNHEY and CDR2 SMNVEV come from the germline V gene (reference sequence). J was trimmed by 0 bases and V by 2 bases; bases with no gene match: 13. The CDR3 is made up of 20 amino acids. CDR3 residues: CASSLGGRDRRPSGANVLTF. The DNA of the CDR3 is TGTGCCAGCAGTTTAGGGGGCAGGGACAGACGTCCCTCTGGGGCCAACGTCCTGACTTTC.

This clone was seen only once. The gene calls are TRBV27 and TRBJ2-7; weak D call: TRBD2 (5 bases). This CDR3 spans 14 amino acids. The V gene's germline CDR1 is MNHEY and CDR2 SMNVEV (reference sequence). Trimming cost V 5 bases and J 0 bases, with 11 bases left between them. CDR3 DNA: TGTGCCAGCAGTCTAGGGCTAGCCTCCTACGAGCAGTACTTC. This gives the protein CASSLGLASYEQYF.

This clone was observed once. The chain employs TRBV30 and TRBJ2-5, with 8 positions matching TRBD1. V shed 2 bases, J shed 1 base, and the junction held 6 bases outside the gene matches. The CDR3 covers 15 residues. Germline CDR1 GTSNPN, CDR2 SVGIG (reference sequence). CDR3 protein: CAWSNPGTGQETQYF. Here the CDR3 DNA reads TGTGCCTGGAGTAACCCGGGGACAGGCCAAGAGACCCAGTACTTC. Full variable domain (rest looked up from reference TRBV30 and TRBJ2-5): SQTIHQWPATLVQPVGSPLSLECTVEGTSNPNLYWYRQAAGRGLQLLFYSVGIGQISSEVPQNLSASRPQDRQFILSSKKLLLSDSGFYLCAWSNPGTGQETQYFGPGTRLLVL.

This sequence joins TRBV6-6 and TRBJ1-2; 12 nucleotides agree with TRBD1. The junction had 2 bases not matched to a gene; V was cut back by 1 base and J by 2 bases. The germline V gene encodes CDR1 MNHNY and CDR2 SVGAGI (reference sequence). The CDR3 is 16 residues long. CDR3 coding DNA: TGTGCCAGCAGTTACTTGGGGACAGGGGGCAACTATGGCTACACCTTC. Protein product: CASSYLGTGGNYGYTF.

This sequence joins TRBV18 and TRBJ2-6; D is unclear. CDR3 size: 15 residues. V shed 3 bases and J shed 0 bases, with 6 bases lying between them. Germline V gives CDR1 KGHSH, CDR2 LQKENI. CDR3 region: CASSPSISGANVLTF. Written as DNA, the CDR3 is TGTGCCAGCTCACCGAGTATCTCTGGGGCCAACGTCCTGACTTTC.

The V call is TRBV14, the J call TRBJ2-7; maybe TRBD1 (6 bases). The V gene lost 1 base and the J gene lost 0 bases, with 19 bases spanning the gap. Germline CDR1 SGHDN, CDR2 FVKESK. CDR3 length: 18 amino acids. The CDR3, as DNA: TGTGCCAGCAGCCAAGGGGGCCCCAGTACAGGGAGCTCCTACGAGCAGTACTTC. Amino acid sequence: CASSQGGPSTGSSYEQYF.

This chain connects TRBV6-6 to TRBJ2-7; a possible D gene is TRBD1 (6 bases). The germline V and J ends were trimmed by 6 bases and 2 bases, with 11 bases remaining between them. From germline, CDR1 is MNHNY and CDR2 SVGAGI (reference sequence). The CDR3 sequence is 13 residues long. For the CDR3, the DNA is TGTGCCAGCAGCCGCCGGGACACCTACGAGCAGTACTTC. It encodes CASSRRDTYEQYF.

The V gene is TRBV14, the J gene TRBJ1-1, with D perhaps matching TRBD1 (6 bases). The CDR3 has 19 residues. With 1 base removed from V and 1 base from J, the gap between germline ends came to 22 bases. The germline gives CDR1 SGHDN, CDR2 FVKESK. The CDR3 bases are TGTGCCAGCAGCCAAGTTCAGGGGACCGGACCCGACGCGAACACTGAAGCTTTCTTT. Translation gives CASSQVQGTGPDANTEAFF.

The J gene is TRBJ1-2, the V gene TRBV11-2; 8 positions match TRBD1. Looked up from germline, CDR1 is SGHAT and CDR2 is FQNNGV. The CDR3 runs to 17 residues. V was clipped by 5 bases and J by 4 bases; unmatched bases: 15. This chain's CDR3 is CASSAPGGALEGYGYTF. CDR3 nucleotides: TGTGCCAGCAGCGCACCAGGGGGCGCATTGGAAGGCTATGGCTACACCTTC.

The chain employs TRBV2 and TRBJ2-5, with a weak D call TRBD2 (5 bases). CDR3 length: 17 amino acids. Germline V lookup: CDR1 SNHLY, CDR2 FYNNEI. Trimming stripped 8 bases from V and 5 bases from J, with 27 bases between. This chain's CDR3 is CASSWRPSRRTGETQYF. DNA for the CDR3: TGTGCCAGCTCTTGGAGGCCTAGTAGGAGAACGGGGGAGACCCAGTACTTC.